This T cell receptor (beta chain) is drawn from a study of siplizumab effects on memory and regulatory T cells (dated by TCRdb to 2018 to 2020). General notes on the study: The effect of the anti-CD2 antibody siplizumab on alloreactive T-cell subsets was examined in allogeneic mixed lymphocyte reactions constructed from human PBMCs.

The library came from the immunoSEQ multiplex PCR assay. About 10^5 TCR templates per sample were assayed by the deep sequencing platform. Genomic DNA extracted from sorted T cells was the material used for TCRbeta CDR3 sequencing. In the original analysis: The R programming language was used for clonal analysis of the TCRbeta CDR3 data. Alloreactive CD4+ and CD8+ clones were identified by comparing unstimulated samples to CFSE-low samples taken after the reaction. By matching sequences to the repertoires of sorted unstimulated Treg and non-Treg cells, each alloreactive CD4+ clone was assigned a regulatory or non-regulatory origin. The table was pulled from immuneACCESS by TCRdb, which kept in-frame rearrangements only. Such tables lose some clones; where checked, under half of the loss comes from unresolved V genes, and the rest has no known cause. V, J and clone size are taken as reported in that table, and D and trimming were inferred from the DNA itself. This sample lists roughly 100,000 clones; roughly 97% were detected once. The biggest ten clones account for around 0.031% of the sample.

V is shortened by 1 base, J by 2 bases, and the region joining them spans 3 bases. The CDR3 starts with the cysteine, ends with the phenylalanine, and has 13 residues. The DNA shown is the 39-base CDR3, in frame from base 1. From a lookup of the germline V gene, CDR1 and CDR2 are LGHNA and YNFKEQ. In addition, sequencing in three donor pairs included unstimulated CD8+ effector memory subsets alongside CD4+ naive, CD8+ naive, CD8+ TEMRA and CD4+ memory subsets. Sorted unstimulated T cells and proliferating T cells recovered from mixed lymphocyte reactions underwent TCRbeta CDR3 sequencing. Fresh whole blood from 9 to 11 HLA-typed healthy donors was used to isolate PBMCs. Broad study findings and their caveats: Because sequences below about 10^-5 frequency were poorly captured, only a minor fraction of alloreactive clones could be mapped to unstimulated subsets. A naive or memory phenotype could not be assigned to roughly 80-96% of proliferating CD4+ or CD8+ clones. Unstimulated naive T cells appeared to be more diverse than memory T cells, and naive cells seemed to make a substantial contribution to the alloresponse. Among mappable alloreactive CD4+ clones, the Treg-derived fraction averaged about 70% with siplizumab versus 26.9% in control reactions. The cumulative frequency of alloreactive sequences that could be traced back to unstimulated CD4+ memory T cells was significantly reduced by siplizumab. Whether proliferating Tregs from siplizumab cultures actually had suppressive function was not functionally confirmed.

For this clone: What antigen it recognizes has not been identified. No quality values exist for individual bases; no much larger clone is one base distant.

This sequence was found in a human donor in good health. Material: naive CD4+ T cells sorted from blood. This specimen's cell subset or site label, per the study, means: unstimulated naive T cells. Recombination linked TRBV4-2 to TRBJ1-3; no D gene is confidently identified. The nucleotide sequence reads as follows: TGTGCCAGCAGCCAAGGTGCTGGAAACACCATATATTTT. Translated, this gives CASSQGAGNTIYF.